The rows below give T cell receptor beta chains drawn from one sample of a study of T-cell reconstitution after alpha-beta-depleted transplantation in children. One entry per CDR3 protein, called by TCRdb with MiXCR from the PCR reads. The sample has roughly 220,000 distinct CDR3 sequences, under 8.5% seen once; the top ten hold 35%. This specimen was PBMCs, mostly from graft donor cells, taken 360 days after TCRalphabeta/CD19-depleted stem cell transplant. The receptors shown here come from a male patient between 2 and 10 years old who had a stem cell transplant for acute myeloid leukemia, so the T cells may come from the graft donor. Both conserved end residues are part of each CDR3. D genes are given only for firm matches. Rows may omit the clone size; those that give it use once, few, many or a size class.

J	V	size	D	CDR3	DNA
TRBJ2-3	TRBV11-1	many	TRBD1	CASSFLGQGAADTQYF	TGTGCCAGCAGCTTCTTGGGACAGGGGGCCGCAGATACGCAGTATTTT
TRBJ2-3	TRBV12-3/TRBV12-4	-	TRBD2	CASSPQRGGSDTQYF	TGTGCCAGCAGTCCACAGCGGGGGGGATCAGATACGCAGTATTTT
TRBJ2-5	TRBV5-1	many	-	CASTIQETQYF	TGCGCCAGCACGATTCAAGAGACCCAGTACTTC
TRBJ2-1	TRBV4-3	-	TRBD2	CASSHRTSANNEQFF	TGCGCCAGCAGCCATAGGACTAGCGCCAACAATGAGCAGTTCTTC
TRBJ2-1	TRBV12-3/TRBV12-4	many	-	CASSLGFREVEQFF	TGTGCCAGCAGTTTAGGGTTCAGGGAGGTTGAGCAGTTCTTC
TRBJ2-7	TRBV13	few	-	CASSPTEEQYF	TGTGCCAGCAGCCCCACGGAGGAGCAGTACTTC
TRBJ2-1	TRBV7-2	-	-	CASSFIVGYNEQFF	TGTGCCAGCAGCTTCATAGTGGGCTACAATGAGCAGTTCTTC
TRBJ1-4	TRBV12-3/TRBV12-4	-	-	CASKRTSNEKLFF	TGTGCCAGCAAAAGGACAAGTAATGAAAAACTGTTTTTT
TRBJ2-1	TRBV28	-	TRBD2	CATLGLAGVPEFF	TGTGCCACATTGGGACTAGCGGGGGTCCCAGAGTTCTTC
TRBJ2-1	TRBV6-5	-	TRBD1	CASSSGGEVNEQFF	TGTGCCAGCAGTTCAGGGGGCGAGGTGAATGAGCAGTTCTTC
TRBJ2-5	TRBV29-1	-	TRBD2	CSARSGGFGETQYF	TGCAGCGCTCGTAGCGGGGGGTTCGGCGAGACCCAGTACTTC
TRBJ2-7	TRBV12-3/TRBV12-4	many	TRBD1	CASSSTGGRVYEQYF	TGTGCCAGCAGTTCTACAGGGGGTAGAGTCTACGAGCAGTACTTC
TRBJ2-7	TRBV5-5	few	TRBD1	CASSGGQGPAYEQYF	TGTGCCAGCAGCGGGGGACAGGGGCCAGCCTACGAGCAGTACTTC
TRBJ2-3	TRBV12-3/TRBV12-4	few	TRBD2	CASSPRPSGATDTQYF	TGTGCCAGCAGTCCCAGGCCTAGCGGGGCCACAGATACGCAGTATTTT
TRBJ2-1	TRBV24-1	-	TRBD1	CATSDPGTGYNEQFF	TGTGCCACCAGTGACCCCGGGACAGGATACAATGAGCAGTTCTTC
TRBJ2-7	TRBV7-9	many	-	CASSPTSWGSPYEQYF	TGTGCCAGCAGCCCTACCTCTTGGGGGAGTCCCTACGAGCAGTACTTC
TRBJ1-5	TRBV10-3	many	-	CAISGTGQPQHF	TGTGCCATCAGTGGAACGGGGCAACCCCAGCATTTT
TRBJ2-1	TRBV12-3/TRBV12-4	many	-	CASSSETAKNEQFF	TGTGCCAGCAGTTCTGAGACGGCAAAGAATGAGCAGTTCTTC
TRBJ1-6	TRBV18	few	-	CASSPSNSPLHF	TGTGCCAGCTCACCAAGCAATTCACCCCTCCACTTT
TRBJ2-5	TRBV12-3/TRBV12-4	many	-	CASSFTSRETQYF	TGTGCCAGCAGTTTTACTAGTCGAGAGACCCAGTACTTC
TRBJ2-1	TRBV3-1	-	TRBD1	CASSHRQGKSNEQFF	TGTGCCAGCAGCCATAGACAGGGAAAGAGTAATGAGCAGTTCTTC
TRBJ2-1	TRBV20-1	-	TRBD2	CSARRLADNYNEQFF	TGCAGTGCTAGGCGGCTAGCGGACAACTACAATGAGCAGTTCTTC
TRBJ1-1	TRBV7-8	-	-	CASSGRLLNTEAFF	TGTGCCAGCAGCGGCAGACTGCTGAACACTGAAGCTTTCTTT
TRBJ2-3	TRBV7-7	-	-	CASSLNGREADTQYF	TGTGCTAGCAGCTTAAACGGGAGAGAGGCAGATACGCAGTATTTT
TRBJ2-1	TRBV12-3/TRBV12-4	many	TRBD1	CASSLQGADNEQFF	TGTGCCAGCAGTTTACAGGGGGCGGACAATGAGCAGTTCTTC
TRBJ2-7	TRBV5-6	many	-	CASSFDRSYEQYF	TGTGCCAGCAGCTTTGACAGGTCCTACGAGCAGTACTTC
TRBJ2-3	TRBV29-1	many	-	CSVVRGALGTDTQYF	TGCAGCGTTGTCCGGGGGGCTCTTGGCACAGATACGCAGTATTTT
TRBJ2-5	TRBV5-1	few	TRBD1	CASSSETGVQETQYF	TGCGCCAGCAGCTCCGAGACAGGGGTCCAAGAGACCCAGTACTTC
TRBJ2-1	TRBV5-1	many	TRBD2	CASSLGGGLSYNEQFF	TGCGCCAGCAGCTTGGGGGGGGGACTCTCCTACAATGAGCAGTTCTTC
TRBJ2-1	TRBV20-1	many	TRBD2	CSARRGGGYNEQFF	TGCAGTGCTAGGAGAGGCGGGGGATACAATGAGCAGTTCTTC
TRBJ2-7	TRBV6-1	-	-	CASSPVTGSSYEQYF	TGTGCCAGCAGCCCGGTGACGGGAAGCTCCTACGAGCAGTACTTC
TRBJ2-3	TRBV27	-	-	CASSLIGDTQYF	TGTGCCAGCAGTTTAATTGGCGATACGCAGTATTTT
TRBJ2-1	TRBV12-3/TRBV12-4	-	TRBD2	CTCFRTLGLADPYNEQFF	TGTACCTGCTTTAGAACTCTTGGACTAGCGGATCCCTACAATGAGCAGTTCTTC
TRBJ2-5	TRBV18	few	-	CASRGFGKETQYF	TGTGCCAGCCGAGGGTTTGGTAAGGAGACCCAGTACTTC
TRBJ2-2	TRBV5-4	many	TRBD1	CASSSETGQNTGELFF	TGTGCCAGCAGCAGCGAGACAGGGCAGAACACCGGGGAGCTGTTTTTT
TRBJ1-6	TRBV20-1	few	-	CSAREFRANSPLHF	TGCAGTGCTAGAGAATTCAGGGCCAATTCACCCCTCCACTTT
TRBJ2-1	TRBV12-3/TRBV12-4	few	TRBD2	CASSPRGLAYDNEQFF	TGTGCCAGCAGTCCAAGGGGACTAGCATATGACAATGAGCAGTTCTTC
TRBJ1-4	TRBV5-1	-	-	CASGNVGSDEKLFF	TGCGCCAGCGGCAACGTTGGATCCGATGAAAAACTGTTTTTT
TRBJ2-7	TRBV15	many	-	CATSRDVDSYEQYF	TGTGCCACCAGCAGAGATGTGGATTCCTACGAGCAGTACTTC
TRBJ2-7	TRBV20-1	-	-	CSARDLGSLNPYEQYF	TGCAGTGCTAGAGATCTAGGTTCTCTCAACCCCTACGAGCAGTACTTC
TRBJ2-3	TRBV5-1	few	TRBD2	CASSWARTSGDTQYF	TGCGCCAGCAGCTGGGCGAGGACTAGCGGGGATACGCAGTATTTT
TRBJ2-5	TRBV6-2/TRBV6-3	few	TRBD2	CASTLAGGPLETQYF	TGTGCCAGCACTTTAGCGGGAGGGCCGCTTGAGACCCAGTACTTC
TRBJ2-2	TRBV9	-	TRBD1	CASGQVNTGELFF	TGTGCCAGCGGACAGGTGAACACCGGGGAGCTGTTTTTT
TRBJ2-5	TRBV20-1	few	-	CSARLPTSVLQETQYF	TGCAGTGCTAGACTCCCGACTTCAGTTTTGCAAGAGACCCAGTACTTC
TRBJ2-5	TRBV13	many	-	CASTPRQSQETQYF	TGTGCCAGCACCCCTAGACAGTCCCAAGAGACCCAGTACTTC
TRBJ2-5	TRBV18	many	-	CASSRYSQETQYF	TGTGCCAGCTCGCGTTACAGCCAAGAGACCCAGTACTTC
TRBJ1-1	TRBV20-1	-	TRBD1	CSADGQGLLNTEAFF	TGCAGTGCAGACGGACAGGGCCTCCTGAACACTGAAGCTTTCTTT
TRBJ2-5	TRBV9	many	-	CASSVGSRLGEETQYF	TGTGCCAGCAGCGTAGGCTCCAGACTAGGGGAAGAGACCCAGTACTTC
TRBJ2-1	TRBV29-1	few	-	CSVDYSSEHNEQFF	TGCAGCGTTGATTACTCTAGCGAACACAATGAGCAGTTCTTC
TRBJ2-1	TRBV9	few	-	CASSSRRVIDEQFF	TGTGCCAGCAGCTCGCGCAGGGTTATCGATGAGCAGTTCTTC
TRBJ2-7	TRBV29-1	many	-	CSVEEAGAYEQYF	TGCAGCGTTGAAGAGGCCGGAGCCTACGAGCAGTACTTC
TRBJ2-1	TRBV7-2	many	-	CASSLFRGSHNEQFF	TGTGCCAGCAGCCTCTTCCGGGGCTCCCACAATGAGCAGTTCTTC
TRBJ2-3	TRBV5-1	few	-	CASSLGVETSTDTQYF	TGCGCCAGCAGCTTGGGGGTCGAGACTAGCACAGATACGCAGTATTTT
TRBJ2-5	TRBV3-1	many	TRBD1	CASSQGQGQETQYF	TGTGCCAGCAGCCAAGGACAGGGGCAAGAGACCCAGTACTTC
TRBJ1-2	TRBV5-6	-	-	CASSLVRGLNYGYTF	TGTGCCAGCAGCTTGGTCCGGGGCCTGAACTATGGCTACACCTTC
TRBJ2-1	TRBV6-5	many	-	CASSYGIARNEQFF	TGTGCCAGCAGTTACGGGATAGCGAGGAATGAGCAGTTCTTC
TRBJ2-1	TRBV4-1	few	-	CASSPLRPISAYNEQFF	TGCGCCAGCAGCCCTCTAAGGCCGATCTCCGCGTACAATGAGCAGTTCTTC
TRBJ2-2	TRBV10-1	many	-	CASSESAGGIGELFF	TGCGCCAGCAGTGAGTCTGCAGGGGGGATCGGGGAGCTGTTTTTT